The rows below give T cell receptor beta chains drawn from one sample of a study of CD8 T cells in Susac syndrome. TCRdb re-called the immunoSEQ multiplex PCR reads through MiXCR, storing one row per CDR3 protein. The data hold some 150,000 distinct CDR3 sequences, with about 94% observed a single time. The sequencing input was CD8+ T cells from PBMCs. Receptors were obtained from a human donor with multiple sclerosis. Each CDR3 is given with its conserved first and last residue. A D gene is named only where the DNA matches it firmly. Clone size is shown for a subset of rows, as once, few, many or a class of expanded clone.

size,V,D,J,DNA,CDR3
NA,TRBV5-1,NA,TRBJ2-3,TGCGCCAGCAGCTTGGGCTCCAACAGCGTAAGGGATACGCAGTATTTT,CASSLGSNSVRDTQYF
NA,TRBV6-6,NA,TRBJ2-7,TGTGCCAGCAGTTCCGCGACGGAACGGCCCTACGAGCAGTACTTC,CASSSATERPYEQYF
NA,TRBV6-5,TRBD1,TRBJ2-2,TGTGCCAGCAGTTACCTGGGACAGGGCCCCACCGGGGAGCTGTTTTTT,CASSYLGQGPTGELFF
NA,TRBV5-6,NA,TRBJ2-3,TGTGCCAGCAGCTCCGACCGGACCGGAATCCCAGATACGCAGTATTTT,CASSSDRTGIPDTQYF
NA,TRBV7-9,NA,TRBJ2-3,TGTGCCAGCAGCCTTCCCCGGGCGGGCCTGATCACAGATACGCAGTATTTT,CASSLPRAGLITDTQYF
NA,TRBV27,TRBD1,TRBJ1-2,TGTGCCAGTAAACAGGGGGCGCTCGGCTACACCTTC,CASKQGALGYTF
NA,TRBV24-1,TRBD2,TRBJ2-7,TGTGCCCCCATCCGGGCTCGGGGGGGCGGGCAGTACTTC,CAPIRARGGGQYF
NA,TRBV20-1,NA,TRBJ1-6,TGCAGTGCTAGAGACATCCAGGGGCCCTTCGATTCACCCCTCCACTTT,CSARDIQGPFDSPLHF
NA,TRBV29-1,TRBD1,TRBJ1-4,TGCAGCGCCCGGACAGGGACTAATGAAAAACTGTTTTTT,CSARTGTNEKLFF
NA,TRBV13,TRBD2,TRBJ2-1,TGTGCCAGCAGCACGCGGACTAGCGGGGTTGGGTCTATGTATGAGCAGTTCTTC,CASSTRTSGVGSMYEQFF
once,TRBV20-1,NA,TRBJ2-7,TGCAGTGCTAGAGAAGGGGGGGCTGTCGAGCAGTACTTC,CSAREGGAVEQYF
NA,TRBV13,NA,TRBJ1-2,TGTGCCAGCAGGGGAGCACAGGCTAACTATGGCTACACCTTC,CASRGAQANYGYTF
NA,TRBV30,NA,TRBJ1-2,TGTGCCTGGAGAGGTTGGGGACAAAACTATGGCTACACCTTC,CAWRGWGQNYGYTF
NA,TRBV2,NA,TRBJ1-2,TGTGCCAGCAGTGAAAGTTATGGCTACACCTTC,CASSESYGYTF
NA,TRBV27,NA,TRBJ2-7,TGTGCCAGCAGTCCCGCCCGACAGTCCTACGAGCAGTACTTC,CASSPARQSYEQYF
NA,TRBV5-1,NA,TRBJ1-6,TGCGCCAGCAGCACAGGGATCGATAATTCACCCCTCCACTTT,CASSTGIDNSPLHF
once,TRBV29-1,TRBD2,TRBJ2-2,TGCAGCGTTGAAGATCCCCTAGCGGGGGGAAACACCGGGGAGCTGTTTTTT,CSVEDPLAGGNTGELFF
NA,TRBV30,NA,TRBJ1-1,TGTGCCTGGAGCGCAGAGAATAGGTTGAGCACTGAAGCTTTCTTT,CAWSAENRLSTEAFF
NA,TRBV30,TRBD2,TRBJ2-2,TGTGCCTGGAGTGTACCCGGGGGGTATTCGAACACCGGGGAGCTGTTTTTT,CAWSVPGGYSNTGELFF
NA,TRBV20-1,NA,TRBJ2-7,TGCAGTGCTAGAGCGGACGAGCAGTACTTC,CSARADEQYF
NA,TRBV3-1,TRBD1,TRBJ2-7,TGTGCCTCAGGGACAGGGCGATACGAGCAGTACTTC,CASGTGRYEQYF
NA,TRBV12-3/TRBV12-4,TRBD2,TRBJ2-3,TGTGCCAGCAGTCCGCCGCCGGGACTAGCGAGATACACAGATACGCAGTATTTT,CASSPPPGLARYTDTQYF
NA,TRBV7-9,TRBD2,TRBJ2-1,TGTGCCAGCAGCTTACCGGGACTAGCAGTCGATGAGCAGTTCTTC,CASSLPGLAVDEQFF
NA,TRBV20-1,NA,TRBJ2-2,TGCAGTGCTTACACCGGGGAGCTGTTTTTT,CSAYTGELFF
once,TRBV29-1,NA,TRBJ1-1,TGCAGCGTGGACGGACTGACTGAAGCTTTCTTT,CSVDGLTEAFF
NA,TRBV4-1,NA,TRBJ1-5,TGCGCCAGCAGCCAAGGGACAGAAGGTTATAGCAATCAGCCCCAGCATTTT,CASSQGTEGYSNQPQHF
NA,TRBV7-2,NA,TRBJ2-2,TGTGCCAGCAGACAGGCCGGGGAGCTGTTTTTT,CASRQAGELFF
NA,TRBV9,NA,TRBJ2-3,TGTGCCAGCAGCGTAGAGAAGTTCACAGATACGCAGTATTTT,CASSVEKFTDTQYF
NA,TRBV27,TRBD1,TRBJ2-3,TGTGCCAGCAGCTTCGGGACAGGAGATACGCAGTATTTT,CASSFGTGDTQYF
NA,TRBV27,TRBD1,TRBJ2-5,TGTGCCAGCAGCGTTTCCAGGACAGGGTTCAAAGAGACCCAGTACTTC,CASSVSRTGFKETQYF
NA,TRBV20-1,NA,TRBJ2-1,TGCAGTGCTAGTCGGCCAGGGGGGAACAATGAGCAGTTCTTC,CSASRPGGNNEQFF
NA,TRBV20-1,NA,TRBJ2-7,TGCAGTGCTCGACGTCTGGGTGCGTACGAGCAGTACTTC,CSARRLGAYEQYF
NA,TRBV29-1,NA,TRBJ1-2,TGCAGCGTTGCGCGGGCAGGGGCTGCCTATGGCTACACCTTC,CSVARAGAAYGYTF
NA,TRBV6-5,NA,TRBJ1-1,TGTGCCAGCAGTTTCACCGAAGGGAGGGTTGAAGCTTTCTTT,CASSFTEGRVEAFF
NA,TRBV4-2,NA,TRBJ2-2,TGTGCCAGCAGCCAGGGGGCCACCGGGGAGCTGTTTTTT,CASSQGATGELFF
NA,TRBV7-6,NA,TRBJ1-1,TGTGCCAGCAGCCCCCGGGACGAAGGGAACACTGAAGCTTTCTTT,CASSPRDEGNTEAFF
NA,TRBV30,NA,TRBJ1-1,TGTGCCTGGTCCCTGAACACTGAAGCTTTCTTT,CAWSLNTEAFF
once,TRBV29-1,NA,TRBJ1-1,TGCAGAGGGGGTCCGAACACTGAAGCTTTCTTT,CRGGPNTEAFF
NA,TRBV28,NA,TRBJ2-7,TGTGCCAGCCGAGTTTTAGGTACGCAGCAGTACTTC,CASRVLGTQQYF
NA,TRBV28,NA,TRBJ1-6,TGTGCCAGCTCGGCGAATAATTCACCCCTCCACTTT,CASSANNSPLHF
NA,TRBV12-3/TRBV12-4,TRBD1,TRBJ1-5,TGTGCCAGCAGTTGGCGACAGGGGGCTAATCAGCCCCAGCATTTT,CASSWRQGANQPQHF
NA,TRBV15,NA,TRBJ1-2,TGTGCCACCAGCAGAGACGAGGGTATGGACTATGGCTACACCTTC,CATSRDEGMDYGYTF
NA,TRBV30,NA,TRBJ2-1,TGTGCCTGGAGTGAAACAGTCCGGGCGGAGCAGTTCTTC,CAWSETVRAEQFF
NA,TRBV30,NA,TRBJ1-2,TGTGCCTGGATTAAGGCCTCAACGACCTATGGCTACACCTTC,CAWIKASTTYGYTF
NA,TRBV10-3,NA,TRBJ1-2,TGTGCCATCAGTCACGCTTCAGGGGAGAAGGCCTATGGCTACACCTTC,CAISHASGEKAYGYTF
NA,TRBV4-3,TRBD1,TRBJ1-1,TGCGCCAGCAGCCAAGATGGGGGGACAGGCGTGAACACTGAAGCTTTCTTT,CASSQDGGTGVNTEAFF
NA,TRBV3-1,TRBD2,TRBJ2-3,TGTGCCAGCAGCCAGGGACTAGCGGGGGGGCTCGGCACAGATACGCAGTATTTT,CASSQGLAGGLGTDTQYF
NA,TRBV5-6,TRBD1,TRBJ2-7,TGTGCCAGCAGCAGCCGGGACAGAGCCGCCTACGAGCAGTACTTC,CASSSRDRAAYEQYF
NA,TRBV18,TRBD1,TRBJ1-1,TGTGCCAGCTCACCAAAGCCCTTGACAGGGGGCGTTAAGACTGAAGCTTTCTTT,CASSPKPLTGGVKTEAFF
NA,TRBV27,NA,TRBJ1-6,TGTGCCAGCAGTTTAGGCCCCGTTTCACCCCTCCACTTT,CASSLGPVSPLHF
NA,TRBV29-1,TRBD2,TRBJ2-5,TGCAGCGCCCACGCGAGGGGACTAGCGAACCAAGAGACCCAGTACTTC,CSAHARGLANQETQYF
NA,TRBV12-5,TRBD1,TRBJ1-4,TGTGCTAGTGGTACCGACAGGGGGAATGAAAAACTGTTTTTT,CASGTDRGNEKLFF
once,TRBV10-3,TRBD2,TRBJ2-1,TGTGCCATCGCAGGACCTAGCGGGGATTACAATGAGCAGTTCTTC,CAIAGPSGDYNEQFF
NA,TRBV29-1,TRBD2,TRBJ2-7,TGCAGCGTCCTGACTAGCGGGGCCTACGAGCAGTACTTC,CSVLTSGAYEQYF
NA,TRBV19,NA,TRBJ1-2,TGTGCCAGTACGTCTTGGGACTATGGCTACACCTTC,CASTSWDYGYTF
once,TRBV7-9,TRBD2,TRBJ2-1,TGTGCCAGCAGCTTATATGGGAGCGGGACCGCCAATGAGCAGTTCTTC,CASSLYGSGTANEQFF
NA,TRBV7-9,NA,TRBJ2-7,TGTGCCAGCAGCCCCCCGAGGGCGACCTACGAGCAGTACTTC,CASSPPRATYEQYF